This TCR beta chain emerged from a study of blood T cell repertoires in COVID-19. Study at large: Collection of acute and convalescent COVID-19 samples took place in the United States, Italy and Spain. Sample material is recorded as cDNA or gDNA derived from T cells, B-cell-depleted T cells, or PBMCs.

The CDR3 is 15 residues long. The V and J ends lost 3 bases and 6 bases, in that order; junction bases with no gene match: 10. Per germline, CDR1 KGHDR and CDR2 SFDVKD. In the source study's methods: Estimation of nucleated cell counts relied on the amplification of reference gene primers. Assay: immunoSEQ multiplex PCR; the TCRdb copy retains only in-frame clones and omits some. V and J calls and clone size come straight from that table; D and trimming were deduced from the DNA. The sample holds 250,000 to 300,000 clones, over 75% seen once. Sequenced: peripheral blood. The receptor was derived from a woman aged 60-75 years with acute or convalescent COVID-19. The chain combines TRBV24-1 with TRBJ2-7; 7 nucleotides match TRBD1. The CDR3 DNA sequence: TGTGCCACCAGTGATCACGGGACAGACGGAGCCGAGCAGTACTTC. Translation: CATSDHGTDGAEQYF.